Sequencing of this TCR beta chain was carried out in a study of OX40 agonist ivuxolimab in advanced cancers. Whole-study context: Cohort: around 83% men, mean age about 62, aged roughly 23 to 79. Prior therapy, whether anti-PD-1, anti-PD-L1 or anti-CTLA-4, was allowed, and less than 45% had some.

Germline V gene lookup returns CDR1 MNHEY and CDR2 SMNVEV (reference sequence). Trimming pared 3 bases from V and 7 bases from J, leaving 13 bases between. The CDR3 has 14 residues. Study-level points and caveats: It was not determined which antigens were specifically recognized by the peripheral T cells that had undergone clonal expansion. Individuals who were partial responders at 0.1-3.0 mg/kg had clonal expansion that ranked among the lowest.

TCRdb keeps only in-frame clones here, not all; method: immunoSEQ multiplex PCR. This sample yields some 43,000 clones, of which about 90% are seen a single time; about 16% belongs to the top ten. Concerning this clone: Its target is not known.

The clonotype was recovered from an adult with an advanced solid tumor such as melanoma, head and neck, liver or kidney cancer. This sequence joins TRBV27 and TRBJ2-1, with D possibly matching TRBD2 (5 bases). This specimen was CD4+ or CD8+ T cells sorted from blood, taken in a trial of the OX40 agonist ivuxolimab. The CDR3 region is CASSFAGPGNEQFF. Written as DNA, the CDR3 is TGTGCCAGCAGTTTTGCGGGTCCCGGTAATGAGCAGTTCTTC.